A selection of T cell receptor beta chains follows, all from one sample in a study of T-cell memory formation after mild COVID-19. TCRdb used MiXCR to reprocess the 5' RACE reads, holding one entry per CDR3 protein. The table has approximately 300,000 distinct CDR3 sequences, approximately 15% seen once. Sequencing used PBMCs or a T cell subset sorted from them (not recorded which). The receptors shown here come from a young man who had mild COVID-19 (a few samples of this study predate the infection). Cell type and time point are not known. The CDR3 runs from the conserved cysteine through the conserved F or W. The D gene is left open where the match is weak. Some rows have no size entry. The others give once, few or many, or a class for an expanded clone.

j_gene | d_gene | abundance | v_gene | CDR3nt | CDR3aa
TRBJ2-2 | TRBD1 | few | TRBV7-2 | TGTGCCAGCAGCTTAACAGGGGGCCTCACCGGGGAGCTGTTTTTT | CASSLTGGLTGELFF
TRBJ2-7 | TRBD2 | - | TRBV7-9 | TGTGCCAGGGGGGAGCGGGGGGGCGTCCTAGGATCCTACGAGCAGTACTTC | CARGERGGVLGSYEQYF
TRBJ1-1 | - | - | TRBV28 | TGTGCCAGCAGTTCACCGGGGGCGCGAGGTTACACTGAAGCTTTCTTT | CASSSPGARGYTEAFF
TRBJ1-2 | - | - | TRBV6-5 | TGTGCCAGCAGTTCTCATTATACAGGGCAATACTATGGCTACACCTTC | CASSSHYTGQYYGYTF
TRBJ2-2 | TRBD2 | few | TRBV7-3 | TGTGCCAGCAGCGGGGGGGGAGCCGGGGAGCTGTTTTTT | CASSGGGAGELFF
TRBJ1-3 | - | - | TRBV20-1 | TGCAGTGCTAGACGTACAGGGTCTGGAAACACCATATATTTT | CSARRTGSGNTIYF
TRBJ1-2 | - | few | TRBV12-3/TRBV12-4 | TGTGCCAGCAGTCCTTCCGGGGGGCGAAATGGCTACACCTTC | CASSPSGGRNGYTF
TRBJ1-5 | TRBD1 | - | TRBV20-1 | TGCAGTGCCCGGGACAGGGTTACGGGCAATCAGCCCCAGCATTTT | CSARDRVTGNQPQHF
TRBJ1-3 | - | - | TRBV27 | TGTGCCAGCAGTGGTAACTATGGAAACACCATATATTTT | CASSGNYGNTIYF
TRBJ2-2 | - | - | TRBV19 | TGTGCCAGTAGTTACGGGCCCTCCCTGCGGACCGGGGAGCTGTTTTTT | CASSYGPSLRTGELFF
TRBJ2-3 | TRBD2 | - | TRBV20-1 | TGCAGTGCTCCCAAACCGACTAGCGGGGGATACACAGATACGCAGTATTTT | CSAPKPTSGGYTDTQYF
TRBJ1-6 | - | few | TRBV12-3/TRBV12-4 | TGTGCCAGCAGTTTGGCGGAGGGGACTCCCCTCCACTTT | CASSLAEGTPLHF
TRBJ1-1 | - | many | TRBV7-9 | TGTGCCAGCAGCTGGGGGGGGAACACTGAAGCTTTCTTT | CASSWGGNTEAFF
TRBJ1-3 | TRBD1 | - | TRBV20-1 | TGCAGTGCTAGAGATCCCGGGGGACAGAGCTCTGGAAACACCATATATTTT | CSARDPGGQSSGNTIYF
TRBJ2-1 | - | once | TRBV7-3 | TGTGCCAGCAGCCAGGGGGGCCTGAATGAGCAGTTCTTC | CASSQGGLNEQFF
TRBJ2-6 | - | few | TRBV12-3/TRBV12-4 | TGTGCCAGCAGTACTTCCCCTGGGGCCAACGTCCTGACTTTC | CASSTSPGANVLTF
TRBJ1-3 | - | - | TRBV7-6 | TGTGCCAGCAGTCACAGATTCTCTGGAAACACCATATATTTT | CASSHRFSGNTIYF
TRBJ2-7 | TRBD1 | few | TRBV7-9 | TGTGCCAGCAGCTTCCCGGGACAGGGCTACGAGCAGTACTTC | CASSFPGQGYEQYF
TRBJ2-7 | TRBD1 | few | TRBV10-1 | TGCGCCAGCAGTGCACAGGGGGCCCACGAGCAGTACTTC | CASSAQGAHEQYF
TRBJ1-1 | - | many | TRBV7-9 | TGTGCCAGCAGCTTACCTGGGCTGGGCATGAACACTGAAGCTTTCTTT | CASSLPGLGMNTEAFF
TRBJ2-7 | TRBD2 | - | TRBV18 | TGTGCCAGCTCAGGAGGGAGGGACGAGCAGTACTTC | CASSGGRDEQYF
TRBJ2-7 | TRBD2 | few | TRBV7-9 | TGTGCCAGCAGCCCTATAGCGGGGGGGACCCACGAGCAGTACTTC | CASSPIAGGTHEQYF
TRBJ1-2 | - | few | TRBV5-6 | TGTGCCAGCAGCTTGCCTGACTATGGCTACACCTTC | CASSLPDYGYTF
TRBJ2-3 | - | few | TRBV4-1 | TGCGCCAGCAGCCAACCCCCGGGACATATTATCACAGATACGCAGTATTTT | CASSQPPGHIITDTQYF
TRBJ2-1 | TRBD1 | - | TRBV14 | TGTGCCAGCAGCCATATCGGGACAGTGTCCAATGAGCAGTTCTTC | CASSHIGTVSNEQFF
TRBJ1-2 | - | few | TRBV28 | TGTGCCAGCAGTAGGAAGACTAACTATGGCTACACCTTC | CASSRKTNYGYTF
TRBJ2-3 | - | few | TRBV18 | TGTGCCAGCTCACCTGGCAGGGCGGTTAGCACAGATACGCAGTATTTT | CASSPGRAVSTDTQYF
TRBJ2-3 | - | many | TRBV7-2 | TGTGCCAGCAGCTCGACTACGGATACGCAGTATTTT | CASSSTTDTQYF
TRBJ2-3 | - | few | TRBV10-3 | TGTGCCATCAGTGAACTAGGTGAGAGGACAGATACGCAGTATTTT | CAISELGERTDTQYF
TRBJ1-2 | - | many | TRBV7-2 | TGTGCCAGCAGCTTCCCGGGAAGCTATGGCTACACCTTC | CASSFPGSYGYTF
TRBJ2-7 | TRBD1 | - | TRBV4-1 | TGCGCCAGCGGTAGAAGACAGGGTATGGAGCAGTACTTC | CASGRRQGMEQYF
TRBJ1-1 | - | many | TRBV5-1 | TGCGCCAGCAGCTTGGAACAGATGAACACTGAAGCTTTCTTT | CASSLEQMNTEAFF
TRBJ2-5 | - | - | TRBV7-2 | TGTGCCAGCAGCTCCCCCGGGTGGGGAATCCAAGAGACCCAGTACTTC | CASSSPGWGIQETQYF
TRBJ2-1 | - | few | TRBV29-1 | TGCAGCTCCGGGGCACACAGCCACAATGAGCAGTTCTTC | CSSGAHSHNEQFF
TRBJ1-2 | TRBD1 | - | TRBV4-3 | TGCGCCAGCAGCCCTCGGACAGGGGGCGGCTACACCTTC | CASSPRTGGGYTF
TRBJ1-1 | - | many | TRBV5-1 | TGCGCCAGCAGCTTGGAAGGCCCTGAAGCTTTCTTT | CASSLEGPEAFF
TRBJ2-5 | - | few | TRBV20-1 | TGCAGTGCTAAGGCCGAGACCCAGTACTTC | CSAKAETQYF
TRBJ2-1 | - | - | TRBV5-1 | TGCGCCAGCAGTCGCGACGGTAGTCGGAACAATGAGCAGTTCTTC | CASSRDGSRNNEQFF
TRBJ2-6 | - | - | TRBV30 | TGTGCCTGGGGGCTTACCGGGGGGGCCAACGTCCTGACTTTC | CAWGLTGGANVLTF
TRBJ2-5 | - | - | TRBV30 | TGTGCCTGGAGTGTAAGGGGCGCCGGGGAGACCCAGTACTTC | CAWSVRGAGETQYF
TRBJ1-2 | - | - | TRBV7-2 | TGTGCCAGCAACTGGGGCGACAGGTGGTATGGCTACACCTTC | CASNWGDRWYGYTF
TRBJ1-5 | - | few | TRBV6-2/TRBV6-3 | TGTGCCAGCACCCCACCGGGGTTCAATCAGCCCCAGCATTTT | CASTPPGFNQPQHF
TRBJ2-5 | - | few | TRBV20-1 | TGCAGTGCTGAAGGCCCTCCAGCACGCTCTTCAGAGACCCAGTACTTC | CSAEGPPARSSETQYF
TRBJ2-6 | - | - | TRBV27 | TGTGCCAGCAGTTTATATCCAGTTAGCTCTGGGGCCAACGTCCTGACTTTC | CASSLYPVSSGANVLTF